This T cell receptor (beta chain) appears in the sequencing data of a study of identical twins. The CDR3 consists of 15 residues. Trimming stripped 3 bases from V and 0 bases from J, with 9 bases between. Looked up from germline, CDR1 is SNHLY and CDR2 is FYNNEI. Each CDR3 protein gets one entry after TCRdb re-called the 5' RACE reads with MiXCR. The top ten hold around 0.3% of the sample, which has 1.5 million to 2 million distinct CDR3 sequences, around 29% seen once. Study findings and constraints: The study based its conclusions on cross-sectional statistical analysis and did not follow the same donors.

Concerning this clonotype: Its antigen is undetermined. The conserved final phenylalanine or tryptophan is absent from the CDR3, which likely points to a read error.

The chain uses TRBV2 and TRBJ2-4; D gene ambiguous. The sample taken for sequencing was cord blood. The TCR originated in a newborn girl in good health. The CDR3 protein is CASSDFSIAKNIQYY. The CDR3 region has the DNA TGTGCCAGCAGTGACTTCTCTATAGCCAAAAACATTCAGTACTAC.